The 10 T cell receptor beta chains listed next were all sequenced from one sample in a study of CD8 T cells in ankylosing spondylitis. Each CDR3 protein is one row after TCRdb ran MiXCR on the 5' RACE reads. Of 210,000 or so distinct CDR3 sequences in the sample, approximately 8.4% were seen once. The sequenced sample consisted of blood, either unsorted or a sorted T cell fraction (not recorded which). These receptors were collected from a female donor with ankylosing spondylitis or in good health (not recorded which).

In this sample, this clonotype turned up many times. This chain links TRBV6-5 with TRBJ2-3; D is tentatively TRBD1 or TRBD2 (5 bases each). Looked up from germline, CDR1 is MNHEY and CDR2 is SVGAGI. With 2 bases removed from V and 3 bases from J, the gap between germline ends came to 15 bases. There are 16 residues in the CDR3. DNA of the CDR3: TGTGCCAGCAGTTACGGGGGAGTTACCCCGACAGATACGCAGTATTTT. Its translation is CASSYGGVTPTDTQYF.

This clonotype has a count of ten or more. The V call is TRBV6-2 or TRBV6-3, the J call TRBJ1-4; D unresolved. Germline CDR1 MNHEY, CDR2 SVGEGT. The V end was cut by 3 bases, the J end by 8 bases, with 4 bases between. This CDR3 is built from 11 residues. As DNA, the CDR3 is TGTGCCAGCAGTTATGGAGAAAAACTGTTTTTT. Translation gives CASSYGEKLFF.

This clonotype occurred a few times. The chain carries TRBV3-1 and TRBJ2-1; D ambiguous. The V end lost 4 bases, the J end lost 9 bases, and 10 bases lay between the germline ends. Germline CDR1 LGHDT, CDR2 YNNKEL (reference sequence). The CDR3 sequence is 12 residues long. The CDR3 loop is CASSPGLGEQFF. The CDR3 region has the DNA TGTGCCAGCAGCCCGGGCTTGGGTGAGCAGTTCTTC.

This clonotype showed up many times. The chain has TRBV29-1 and TRBJ2-7, with D tentatively TRBD1 (6 bases). The V and J ends lost 4 bases and 2 bases respectively, with 15 bases between them. Germline V gives CDR1 SQVTM, CDR2 ANQGSEA. The CDR3 has 14 residues. The CDR3 nucleotides read TGCAGCGTTGCCGTCAGGGGCTCCCCCTACGAGCAGTACTTC. Protein sequence: CSVAVRGSPYEQYF.

In its sample, this clonotype was seen many times. This chain joins TRBV10-3 and TRBJ2-1; 10 bases map to TRBD2. The CDR3 is made up of 16 amino acids. Germline assignment: CDR1 ENHRY and CDR2 SYGVKD. The V segment lost 2 bases and the J segment 7 bases; nucleotides outside the gene matches: 8. The CDR3 DNA is TGTGCCATCAGTGAGAACAGCGGGAGGGCGAAGAATGAGCAGTTCTTC. Translating it yields CAISENSGRAKNEQFF.

This clonotype came up many times. The chain links TRBV6-2 or TRBV6-3 to TRBJ2-1; D is unresolved. V gave up 2 bases and J gave up 1 base, with 15 bases separating them. The CDR3 consists of 17 residues. The germline gives CDR1 MNHEY, CDR2 SVGEGT. The CDR3 bases are TGTGCCAGCAGTTACCCCCCCCGGATTCGGTCCTACAATGAGCAGTTCTTC. Its protein is CASSYPPRIRSYNEQFF.

This clonotype was detected ten times or more. This sequence joins TRBV12-5 and TRBJ1-6, with D possibly matching TRBD1 (6 bases). The germline V gene encodes CDR1 LGHNT and CDR2 FRNRAP. CDR3 length: 14 residues. V lost 7 bases, J lost 8 bases, and 15 bases lay in between. The CDR3 here is CASALQGGDSPLHF. The CDR3, as DNA: TGTGCTAGTGCCCTACAGGGTGGAGATTCACCCCTCCACTTT.

This clonotype was seen repeatedly, ten times or more. This chain joins TRBV20-1 and TRBJ2-2; D not certain. Germline lookup yields CDR1 DFQATT and CDR2 SNEGSKA (reference sequence). Trimming took off 3 bases at V and 6 bases at J, with 8 bases between the two ends. The CDR3 contains 12 residues. Here the CDR3 reads CSASRAAGELFF. In DNA, the CDR3 is TGCAGTGCTAGTAGGGCGGCCGGGGAGCTGTTTTTT.

The rearrangement links TRBV24-1 to TRBJ2-2; D call uncertain. Trimming took off 3 bases at V and 6 bases at J, with 13 bases between the two ends. This CDR3 comprises 15 residues. Per the germline V gene, CDR1 is KGHDR and CDR2 is SFDVKD. The CDR3 DNA sequence: TGTGCCACCAGTGATATTCTCGAGCGCTCCGGGGAGCTGTTTTTT. This gives the protein CATSDILERSGELFF.

This clonotype was observed at least ten times. The CDR3 region is CASSYRVSTEAFF. In DNA form, the CDR3 reads TGTGCCAGCAGTTACAGGGTTAGCACTGAAGCTTTCTTT. This chain joins TRBV28 and TRBJ1-1, with D tentatively TRBD1 (6 bases). V lost 4 bases and J lost 4, with 10 bases in between. Germline CDR1 and CDR2: MDHEN and SYDVKM. The CDR3 loop spans 13 amino acids.